This passage covers 30 T cell receptor beta chains from one sample sequenced in a study of blood T cell repertoires in COVID-19. The data were produced by immunoSEQ multiplex PCR, yet TCRdb's version contains in-frame clones alone and is incomplete. The table lists 90,000 to 130,000 clones, about 83% of them singletons. Source material: peripheral blood. Every receptor here comes from a woman in her 70s with acute or convalescent COVID-19.

This clone was recorded only once. The chain is built from TRBV2 and TRBJ1-2; D call uncertain. The CDR3 consists of 13 residues. Germline V lookup: CDR1 SNHLY, CDR2 FYNNEI. V shed 7 bases and J shed 2 bases, with 11 bases lying between them. This CDR3 reads CASNSERNYGYTF. In nucleotides, the CDR3 is TGTGCCAGCAATTCAGAGAGGAACTATGGCTACACCTTC.

In this sample, this clone turned up once. This chain joins TRBV6-6 and TRBJ2-2; tentative D call: TRBD2 (5 bases). The V and J ends lost 3 bases and 7 bases respectively, with 12 bases between them. The CDR3 is 14 amino acids. Per germline, CDR1 MNHNY and CDR2 SVGAGI (reference sequence). The CDR3 coding sequence is TGTGCCAGCAGTTATAGTAGAGGGAGCGGGGAGCTGTTTTTT. It yields the protein CASSYSRGSGELFF.

V usage is TRBV5-4 and J usage is TRBJ2-5; perhaps TRBD2 as D (6 bases). Germline V CDR1 and CDR2: SGHNT, YYREEE (reference sequence). CDR3 size: 14 residues. The ends were cut back, 0 bases at V and 5 bases at J, with 11 bases in the middle. In nucleotides, the CDR3 is TGTGCCAGCAGCTTGGTGGGACTGTTGGAGACCCAGTACTTC. Translation: CASSLVGLLETQYF.

The rearrangement uses TRBV14 and TRBJ1-1; D unresolved. Germline V gives CDR1 SGHDN, CDR2 FVKESK. Trimming took off 1 base at V and 4 bases at J, with 4 bases between the two ends. CDR3 length: 12 residues. The CDR3 DNA follows: TGTGCCAGCAGCCAAGCTCCCACTGAAGCTTTCTTT. Protein sequence: CASSQAPTEAFF. Looking up the rest from reference TRBV14 and TRBJ1-1 gives the full variable domain: EAGVTQFPSHSVIEKGQTVTLRCDPISGHDNLYWYRRVMGKEIKFLLHFVKESKQDESGMPNNRFLAERTGGTYSTLKVQPAELEDSGVYFCASSQAPTEAFFGQGTRLTVV.

This chain joins TRBV7-9 and TRBJ1-1; 9 nucleotides align to TRBD1. Germline CDR1 SEHNR, CDR2 FQNEAQ (reference sequence). The CDR3 runs 14 residues. V lost 3 bases and J lost 10; bases outside the gene matches: 9. The chain's CDR3 is CASSFRDRAAGAFF. CDR3 DNA: TGTGCCAGCAGCTTTCGGGACAGGGCTGCGGGAGCTTTCTTT.

The chain links TRBV28 to TRBJ2-2; 11 positions agree with TRBD2. V dropped 2 bases and J dropped 7; count of bases not matched to a gene: 18. The germline V gene has CDR1 MDHEN and CDR2 SYDVKM. This CDR3 is built from 20 residues. CDR3 sequence: CASSLVWGSGRAGISGELFF. CDR3 bases: TGTGCCAGCAGTTTAGTCTGGGGTAGCGGGAGGGCCGGAATCAGCGGGGAGCTGTTTTTT. The entire variable domain, with the rest obtained from reference TRBV28 and TRBJ2-2, is as follows: DVKVTQSSRYLVKRTGEKVFLECVQDMDHENMFWYRQDPGLGLRLIYFSYDVKMKEKGDIPEGYSVSREKKERFSLILESASTNQTSMYLCASSLVWGSGRAGISGELFFGEGSRLTVL.

CDR3 coding DNA: TGTGCCAGCAGCTCAGCGGGACAGGCCATTGAAGCTTTCTTT. It translates to CASSSAGQAIEAFF. The chain couples TRBV7-9 to TRBJ1-1; 8 bases fit TRBD1. J lost 7 bases, V lost 4 bases, and 8 bases had no gene match. The CDR3 is 14 amino acids. CDR1 SEHNR and CDR2 FQNEAQ come from the germline V gene (reference sequence).

The V and J genes are TRBV28 and TRBJ1-2; 12 bases are shared with TRBD1. CDR3 length: 15 residues. Germline-derived CDR1 and CDR2 are MDHEN and SYDVKM. The trim removed 7 bases at V and 6 bases at J, leaving 9 bases unmatched. CDR3 loop: CASIPRDRGRNGYTF. The CDR3, as DNA: TGTGCCAGCATCCCGAGGGACAGGGGGCGGAATGGCTACACCTTC.

The rearrangement joins TRBV5-1 to TRBJ1-6; weak D call: TRBD1 (5 bases). Trimming cost V 0 bases and J 8 bases, with 15 bases left between them. Germline lookup yields CDR1 SGHRS and CDR2 YFSETQ. The CDR3 has 16 residues. This CDR3 reads CASSLAGGHRYSPLHF. The CDR3 nucleotides are TGCGCCAGCAGCTTGGCGGGGGGTCATCGGTATTCACCCCTCCACTTT.

V gene TRBV6-6 combines with J gene TRBJ2-3, with 9 bases matching TRBD2. Germline V gives CDR1 MNHNY, CDR2 SVGAGI (reference sequence). This CDR3 is built from 14 residues. Germline trimming cut 2 bases from V and 4 bases from J; bases unmatched to any gene: 1. This CDR3 reads CASSYAGGADTQYF. As DNA, the CDR3 is TGTGCCAGCAGTTACGCGGGGGGGGCAGATACGCAGTATTTT.

This chain joins TRBV7-9 and TRBJ2-2, with 7 positions matching TRBD2. The CDR3 extends over 16 amino acids. Germline V gene sequence: CDR1 SEHNR, CDR2 FQNEAQ (reference sequence). J lost 0 bases, V lost 5 bases, and 6 bases had no gene match. The CDR3 region is CASSHASGANTGELFF. DNA of the CDR3: TGTGCCAGCAGCCATGCTAGCGGAGCGAACACCGGGGAGCTGTTTTTT.

The V call is TRBV9, the J call TRBJ2-3, with TRBD2 matching over 9 bases. The germline CDR1 and CDR2 sequences are SGDLS and YYNGEE. The CDR3 runs 17 residues. The V and J ends lost 4 bases and 2 bases, in that order; junction bases with no gene match: 11. The CDR3 spells CASSPPRGGRATDTQYF. In DNA, the CDR3 is TGTGCCAGCAGCCCTCCCCGTGGCGGGAGGGCCACAGATACGCAGTATTTT.

V gene TRBV4-2 combines with J gene TRBJ1-3; D is possibly TRBD1 (5 bases). The length of the CDR3 is 16 residues. V was trimmed by 0 bases and J by 2 bases, leaving 11 bases between them. CDR1 is LGHNA and CDR2 is YNFKEQ in the germline V gene. DNA for the CDR3: TGTGCCAGCAGCCAAGAAAAGGGGCCGCCTGGAAACACCATATATTTT. It is translated as CASSQEKGPPGNTIYF.

The chain recombines TRBV9 with TRBJ1-2, with D possibly matching TRBD1 (6 bases). The CDR3 runs 13 residues. Trimming removed 4 bases from V and 5 bases from J, with 12 bases in between. Germline CDR1 SGDLS, CDR2 YYNGEE. The CDR3 sequence: CASSPRDNYGYTF. The CDR3, as DNA: TGTGCCAGCAGCCCTCGGGACAATTATGGCTACACCTTC.

This clone has more than one count but fewer than ten. The chain recombines TRBV28 with TRBJ1-1, with D possibly TRBD1 on 5 matching bases. The V gene lost 6 bases and the J gene lost 2 bases, with 10 bases spanning the gap. The germline CDR1 and CDR2 sequences are MDHEN and SYDVKM. The CDR3 extends over 13 amino acids. The CDR3 DNA follows: TGTGCCAGCAGCCAAGACAGCAACACTGAAGCTTTCTTT. As protein: CASSQDSNTEAFF.

Only a few counts were recorded for this clone. The J gene is TRBJ1-6, the V gene TRBV7-2; D not resolved. Germline CDR1 is SGHTA and CDR2 is FQGNSA. Between the trimmed V and J ends, which lost 6 bases and 4 bases, there was a span of 10 bases. CDR3 length: 14 amino acids. CDR3 coding DNA: TGTGCCAGCAGACCCGACAATTATAATTCACCCCTCCACTTT. It specifies CASRPDNYNSPLHF. Combining the CDR3 with reference TRBV7-2 and TRBJ1-6 gives the whole variable domain GAGVSQSPSNKVTEKGKDVELRCDPISGHTALYWYRQSLGQGLEFLIYFQGNSAPDKSGLPSDRFSAERTGGSVSTLTIQRTQQEDSAVYLCASRPDNYNSPLHFGNGTRLTVT.

The chain employs TRBV5-1 and TRBJ2-3; D gene uncertain. With 4 bases removed from V and 2 bases from J, the gap between germline ends came to 5 bases. Germline V gene sequence: CDR1 SGHRS, CDR2 YFSETQ. The CDR3 consists of 12 residues. The CDR3 is CASSIHTDTQYF. For the CDR3, the DNA is TGCGCCAGCAGCATCCACACAGATACGCAGTATTTT.

The chain is built from TRBV7-9 and TRBJ2-7; 7 bases fit TRBD1. This CDR3 contains 14 residues. Germline V CDR1 and CDR2: SEHNR, FQNEAQ (reference sequence). Trimming took 3 bases from V and 2 from J; bases not matched to a gene: 4. CDR3 bases: TGTGCCAGCAGCTTTGGGGACAGAACCTACGAGCAGTACTTC. The encoded protein is CASSFGDRTYEQYF.

The J gene is TRBJ1-5, the V gene TRBV4-1; 9 bases line up with TRBD1. The J segment lost 2 bases and the V segment lost 1 base, leaving 0 bases of the junction unmatched. Germline V lookup: CDR1 MGHRA, CDR2 YSYEKL. The CDR3 has 15 amino acids. The CDR3 spells CASSQGQGGNQPQHF. The CDR3 DNA is TGCGCCAGCAGCCAAGGACAGGGGGGCAATCAGCCCCAGCATTTT.

Only one count was recorded for this clone. The rearrangement uses TRBV7-9 and TRBJ1-3; TRBD1 is a possible D gene (5 bases). In germline, CDR1 is SEHNR, CDR2 FQNEAQ (reference sequence). The V end lost 2 bases, the J end lost 2 bases, and 10 bases lay between the germline ends. This CDR3 region has 15 residues. CDR3 loop: CASSLQGVPGNTIYF. CDR3 DNA sequence: TGTGCCAGCAGCTTACAAGGGGTTCCTGGAAACACCATATATTTT. The full variable domain, with the rest looked up from reference TRBV7-9 and TRBJ1-3, is DTGVSQNPRHKITKRGQNVTFRCDPISEHNRLYWYRQTLGQGPEFLTYFQNEAQLEKSRLLSDRFSAERPKGSFSTLEIQRTEQGDSAMYLCASSLQGVPGNTIYFGEGSWLTVV.

The chain carries TRBV3-1 (or the pseudogene TRBV3-2) and TRBJ2-3; tentatively, D is TRBD2 (5 bases). There are 14 residues in the CDR3. V gave up 6 bases and J gave up 3 bases, with 13 bases separating them. Germline-derived CDR1 and CDR2 are LGHDT and YNNKEL (reference sequence). The CDR3 bases are TGTGCCAGCAGGCAGGCCCGGGGTACAGATACGCAGTATTTT. This sequence encodes CASRQARGTDTQYF.

The rearrangement joins TRBV6-2 or TRBV6-3 to TRBJ1-5, with D unresolved. Germline CDR1 reads MNHEY; CDR2 reads SVGEGT. Trimming cost V 2 bases and J 0 bases, with 11 bases left between them. This CDR3 has 16 amino acids. The CDR3 reads CASSYIAAVSNQPQHF. The CDR3 DNA reads TGTGCCAGCAGTTACATCGCGGCAGTTAGCAATCAGCCCCAGCATTTT.

The chain has TRBV6-5 and TRBJ1-6, with a possible D match to TRBD1 (5 bases). Trimming removed 6 bases from V and 9 bases from J, with 12 bases in between. CDR1 MNHEY and CDR2 SVGAGI come from the germline V gene. CDR3 size: 13 residues. For the CDR3, the DNA is TGTGCCAGCAGGGCTAGTCAGGGTTCACCCCTCCACTTT. Encoded protein: CASRASQGSPLHF.

The chain couples TRBV29-1 to TRBJ2-5; 8 bases align to TRBD1. Germline V gene lookup returns CDR1 SQVTM and CDR2 ANQGSEA. V was clipped by 6 bases and J by 5 bases; unmatched bases: 14. This CDR3 spans 15 amino acids. The CDR3, as DNA: TGCAGCGTCCTCGGGGGCAGGGGGCATCCTGAGACCCAGTACTTC. Translated, it gives CSVLGGRGHPETQYF.

The chain links TRBV29-1 to TRBJ2-1, with 9 bases fitting TRBD2. The V and J ends lost 7 bases and 9 bases, in that order; junction bases with no gene match: 16. The CDR3 covers 15 residues. CDR1 is SQVTM and CDR2 is ANQGSEA in the germline V gene. The CDR3: CSADRGTSRRLEQFF. CDR3 DNA: TGCAGCGCTGATCGAGGGACTAGCCGTAGGCTTGAGCAGTTCTTC.

This chain links TRBV5-1 with TRBJ2-5; 12 bases agree with TRBD2. Germline V CDR1 and CDR2: SGHRS, YFSETQ. The CDR3 totals 15 residues. The J segment lost 4 bases and the V segment lost 1 base, leaving 2 bases of the junction unmatched. The CDR3: CASSLSSGRGETQYF. In DNA, the CDR3 is TGCGCCAGCAGCTTGTCTAGCGGGAGGGGAGAGACCCAGTACTTC.

This clone appeared once. The chain joins TRBV28 to TRBJ1-1; 7 nucleotides agree with TRBD1. Per germline, CDR1 MDHEN and CDR2 SYDVKM. This CDR3 spans 14 amino acids. V gave up 8 bases and J gave up 5 bases; unmatched junction bases: 11. For the CDR3, the DNA is TGTGCCAGCCGCGAAACAGGGGCGAGGACTGAAGCTTTCTTT. It encodes CASRETGARTEAFF. Combining the CDR3 with reference TRBV28 and TRBJ1-1 gives the whole variable domain DVKVTQSSRYLVKRTGEKVFLECVQDMDHENMFWYRQDPGLGLRLIYFSYDVKMKEKGDIPEGYSVSREKKERFSLILESASTNQTSMYLCASRETGARTEAFFGQGTRLTVV.

This clone was detected a few times. This chain joins TRBV6-5 and TRBJ1-2, with D possibly matching TRBD1 (6 bases). The V gene lost 2 bases and the J gene lost 4 bases, with 14 bases spanning the gap. The CDR3 loop spans 15 amino acids. CDR1 and CDR2 from the germline V gene are MNHEY and SVGAGI. CDR3 DNA: TGTGCCAGCAGTTACGCTTCAAGAGGGGGCTATGGCTACACCTTC. It is translated as CASSYASRGGYGYTF.

A few counts support this clone. This CDR3 is also generated by other DNA sequences in the sample. The chain links TRBV7-2 to TRBJ2-2; the match to TRBD2 covers 11 bases. V was clipped by 5 bases and J by 2 bases; unmatched bases: 4. Germline V gene lookup returns CDR1 SGHTA and CDR2 FQGNSA. The CDR3 sequence is 16 residues long. In nucleotides, the CDR3 is TGTGCCAGCAGCGGTGGACTAGCGGGTAACACCGGGGAGCTGTTTTTT. It yields the protein CASSGGLAGNTGELFF.

The chain joins TRBV29-1 to TRBJ1-1; D unresolved. The V and J ends lost 6 bases and 6 bases respectively, with 8 bases between them. The CDR3 is 10 residues long. CDR1 and CDR2 from the germline V gene are SQVTM and ANQGSEA. CDR3 residues: CSVREAEAFF. The CDR3, as DNA: TGCAGCGTGCGGGAGGCTGAAGCTTTCTTT.